This is a list of T cell receptor beta chains from one sample in a study of blood T cells in healthy people across ages. TCRdb ran MiXCR on the 5' RACE reads and lists one entry per CDR3 protein. Here the sample spans about 640,000 distinct CDR3 sequences, roughly 58% being singletons. Sequenced input: blood. All receptors derive from a man in his sixties in good health. Each CDR3 is given with its conserved first and last residue. Fields, in order: V gene, J gene, clone size, D gene, CDR3 protein, CDR3 DNA. A D gene is named only where the DNA matches it firmly. Part of the rows lack a size; the others show once, few, many or a class for expanded clones.

v_call: TRBV12-3/TRBV12-4; j_call: TRBJ2-7; clone_size: .; d_call: .; cdr3_aa: CASSLRGGAPYEQYF; cdr3_nt: TGTGCCAGCAGTTTAAGGGGGGGGGCTCCCTACGAGCAGTACTTC
v_call: TRBV6-6; j_call: TRBJ1-1; clone_size: .; d_call: .; cdr3_aa: CASSYSMMTGNTEAFF; cdr3_nt: TGTGCCAGCAGTTACTCGATGATGACCGGGAACACTGAAGCTTTCTTT
v_call: TRBV10-3; j_call: TRBJ2-7; clone_size: few; d_call: TRBD2; cdr3_aa: CAISAYSGLAEEQYF; cdr3_nt: TGTGCCATCAGCGCTTACTCCGGACTAGCGGAGGAGCAGTACTTC
v_call: TRBV7-3; j_call: TRBJ2-1; clone_size: .; d_call: .; cdr3_aa: CASSLMHHPGNEQFF; cdr3_nt: TGTGCCAGCAGCTTAATGCACCACCCAGGGAATGAGCAGTTCTTC
v_call: TRBV29-1; j_call: TRBJ1-1; clone_size: .; d_call: .; cdr3_aa: CSVIGQLDTEAFF; cdr3_nt: TGCAGCGTTATAGGGCAGTTGGACACTGAAGCTTTCTTT
v_call: TRBV10-3; j_call: TRBJ1-1; clone_size: .; d_call: .; cdr3_aa: CATRAGVRRGGTEAFF; cdr3_nt: TGTGCCACCAGGGCCGGAGTCAGGAGAGGGGGGACTGAAGCTTTCTTT
v_call: TRBV5-1; j_call: TRBJ2-5; clone_size: few; d_call: .; cdr3_aa: CASSLVLDREREEQYF; cdr3_nt: TGCGCCAGCAGCTTGGTTTTGGACAGGGAGCGGGAAGAGCAGTACTTC
v_call: TRBV5-1; j_call: TRBJ1-4; clone_size: once; d_call: .; cdr3_aa: CASSLGDLSGEKLFF; cdr3_nt: TGCGCCAGCAGCTTGGGGGACCTCTCGGGTGAAAAACTGTTTTTT
v_call: TRBV21-1; j_call: TRBJ2-4; clone_size: once; d_call: .; cdr3_aa: CASNSNGVAKNIQYF; cdr3_nt: TGTGCCAGCAACTCAAACGGGGTAGCCAAAAACATTCAGTACTTC
v_call: TRBV6-6; j_call: TRBJ2-7; clone_size: .; d_call: TRBD1; cdr3_aa: CASRGTVDNSYEQYF; cdr3_nt: TGTGCCAGCAGGGGGACAGTTGATAACTCCTACGAGCAGTACTTC
v_call: TRBV7-9; j_call: TRBJ1-1; clone_size: .; d_call: .; cdr3_aa: CASSFHGGNTEAFF; cdr3_nt: TGTGCCAGCAGCTTTCACGGAGGGAACACTGAAGCTTTCTTT
v_call: TRBV7-8; j_call: TRBJ2-5; clone_size: .; d_call: .; cdr3_aa: CASSLGRPYQETQYF; cdr3_nt: TGTGCCAGCAGCTTAGGAAGACCGTACCAAGAGACCCAGTACTTC
v_call: TRBV7-2; j_call: TRBJ2-7; clone_size: .; d_call: .; cdr3_aa: CASTVFKGDYEQYF; cdr3_nt: TGTGCCAGCACGGTGTTTAAGGGGGACTACGAGCAGTACTTC
v_call: TRBV4-1; j_call: TRBJ2-5; clone_size: .; d_call: .; cdr3_aa: CASSHGVGGPQETQYF; cdr3_nt: TGCGCCAGCAGCCATGGGGTTGGGGGGCCGCAAGAGACCCAGTACTTC
v_call: TRBV18; j_call: TRBJ2-1; clone_size: .; d_call: TRBD1; cdr3_aa: CASSPPGQGPYEQFF; cdr3_nt: TGTGCCAGCTCACCCCCGGGACAGGGGCCGTATGAGCAGTTCTTC
v_call: TRBV20-1; j_call: TRBJ1-2; clone_size: .; d_call: .; cdr3_aa: CSAPKPGDNYGYTF; cdr3_nt: TGCAGTGCTCCAAAGCCAGGGGATAACTATGGCTACACCTTC
v_call: TRBV5-1; j_call: TRBJ2-5; clone_size: once; d_call: .; cdr3_aa: CATRVDGETQYF; cdr3_nt: TGCGCCACCCGGGTGGACGGAGAGACCCAGTACTTC
v_call: TRBV5-4; j_call: TRBJ1-2; clone_size: .; d_call: TRBD1; cdr3_aa: CASSLGNRGANYGYTF; cdr3_nt: TGTGCCAGCAGCTTGGGTAACAGGGGAGCTAACTATGGCTACACCTTC
v_call: TRBV28; j_call: TRBJ2-5; clone_size: few; d_call: TRBD1; cdr3_aa: CASSSPGQEETQYF; cdr3_nt: TGTGCCAGCAGCTCTCCGGGACAGGAAGAGACCCAGTACTTC
v_call: TRBV6-1; j_call: TRBJ1-5; clone_size: .; d_call: .; cdr3_aa: CATNRGIFNQPQHF; cdr3_nt: TGTGCCACCAACAGAGGCATTTTCAATCAGCCCCAGCATTTT
v_call: TRBV12-3/TRBV12-4; j_call: TRBJ1-6; clone_size: .; d_call: .; cdr3_aa: CASSLRGAGLDSPLHF; cdr3_nt: TGTGCCAGCAGTTTACGGGGGGCCGGTCTTGATTCACCCCTCCACTTT
v_call: TRBV25-1; j_call: TRBJ2-5; clone_size: few; d_call: .; cdr3_aa: CASTRRGFQETQYF; cdr3_nt: TGTGCCAGCACCCGTCGGGGTTTCCAAGAGACCCAGTACTTC
v_call: TRBV11-2; j_call: TRBJ1-6; clone_size: many; d_call: TRBD1; cdr3_aa: CASSSQGGRYSPLHF; cdr3_nt: TGTGCCAGCAGCTCACAGGGGGGACGGTATTCACCCCTCCACTTT
v_call: TRBV6-1; j_call: TRBJ1-3; clone_size: .; d_call: .; cdr3_aa: CASSEAPVSSGNTIYF; cdr3_nt: TGTGCCAGCAGTGAAGCGCCAGTGTCCTCTGGAAACACCATATATTTT
v_call: TRBV9; j_call: TRBJ2-3; clone_size: few; d_call: .; cdr3_aa: CASSVALGLDTQYF; cdr3_nt: TGTGCCAGCAGCGTAGCTCTGGGACTAGATACGCAGTATTTT
v_call: TRBV5-1; j_call: TRBJ1-1; clone_size: few; d_call: .; cdr3_aa: CASSLVRGRNTEAFF; cdr3_nt: TGCGCCAGCAGCTTGGTCAGGGGCCGGAACACTGAAGCTTTCTTT
v_call: TRBV5-1; j_call: TRBJ2-5; clone_size: once; d_call: .; cdr3_aa: CASSFPLGGYQETQYF; cdr3_nt: TGCGCCAGCAGCTTCCCACTGGGGGGCTACCAAGAGACCCAGTACTTC
v_call: TRBV25-1; j_call: TRBJ2-3; clone_size: once; d_call: TRBD1; cdr3_aa: CASGQVDGDTQYF; cdr3_nt: TGTGCCAGTGGACAGGTAGATGGGGATACGCAGTATTTT
v_call: TRBV2; j_call: TRBJ2-1; clone_size: .; d_call: .; cdr3_aa: CASSVPAGADEQFF; cdr3_nt: TGTGCCAGCAGTGTGCCCGCAGGGGCAGATGAGCAGTTCTTC
v_call: TRBV7-2; j_call: TRBJ1-6; clone_size: few; d_call: .; cdr3_aa: CASSLEVVSPLHF; cdr3_nt: TGTGCCAGCAGCTTAGAGGTCGTGTCACCCCTCCACTTT
v_call: TRBV28; j_call: TRBJ1-6; clone_size: few; d_call: TRBD1; cdr3_aa: CASSSGQGADNSPLHF; cdr3_nt: TGTGCCAGCAGTTCGGGACAGGGGGCCGATAATTCACCCCTCCACTTT
v_call: TRBV15; j_call: TRBJ2-3; clone_size: .; d_call: TRBD2; cdr3_aa: CATSRARRGGTDTQYF; cdr3_nt: TGTGCCACCAGCAGAGCTAGGCGGGGGGGCACAGATACGCAGTATTTT
v_call: TRBV4-1; j_call: TRBJ2-2; clone_size: .; d_call: TRBD1; cdr3_aa: CASSQGDRVTGELFF; cdr3_nt: TGCGCCAGCAGCCAAGGGGACAGGGTCACCGGGGAGCTGTTTTTT
v_call: TRBV20-1; j_call: TRBJ1-5; clone_size: .; d_call: TRBD1; cdr3_aa: CSVRDRDQPQHF; cdr3_nt: TGCAGTGTCCGCGACAGGGATCAGCCCCAGCATTTT
v_call: TRBV20-1; j_call: TRBJ2-1; clone_size: few; d_call: .; cdr3_aa: CSARDEGGGSMVFF; cdr3_nt: TGCAGTGCTAGAGATGAGGGGGGGGGAAGTATGGTGTTCTTC
v_call: TRBV3-1; j_call: TRBJ2-5; clone_size: once; d_call: .; cdr3_aa: CASSPPQGLGETQYF; cdr3_nt: TGTGCCAGCAGCCCCCCACAGGGTCTGGGGGAGACCCAGTACTTC
v_call: TRBV24-1; j_call: TRBJ2-5; clone_size: .; d_call: .; cdr3_aa: CATSGAGSQETQYF; cdr3_nt: TGTGCCACCAGTGGGGCAGGGTCCCAAGAGACCCAGTACTTC
v_call: TRBV20-1; j_call: TRBJ1-6; clone_size: once; d_call: .; cdr3_aa: CSATGTPDLPLHF; cdr3_nt: TGCAGTGCTACCGGGACACCCGACTTGCCCCTCCACTTT
v_call: TRBV5-1; j_call: TRBJ2-1; clone_size: few; d_call: TRBD2; cdr3_aa: CASRYSGDYNEQFF; cdr3_nt: TGCGCCAGCAGATATAGCGGGGACTACAATGAGCAGTTCTTC
v_call: TRBV7-9; j_call: TRBJ2-7; clone_size: .; d_call: .; cdr3_aa: CASSLSTYEQYF; cdr3_nt: TGTGCCAGCAGCTTATCAACGTACGAGCAGTACTTC
v_call: TRBV6-1; j_call: TRBJ2-5; clone_size: many; d_call: TRBD2; cdr3_aa: CASTKRGLETQYF; cdr3_nt: TGTGCCAGCACTAAGCGGGGGTTGGAGACCCAGTACTTC
v_call: TRBV29-1; j_call: TRBJ1-2; clone_size: .; d_call: .; cdr3_aa: CSVEESPGPNYGYTF; cdr3_nt: TGCAGCGTTGAAGAGTCACCGGGGCCTAACTATGGCTACACCTTC
v_call: TRBV20-1; j_call: TRBJ1-2; clone_size: .; d_call: .; cdr3_aa: CSARARGGTINYGYTF; cdr3_nt: TGCAGTGCTAGAGCCCGTGGGGGGACTATTAACTATGGCTACACCTTC
v_call: TRBV10-3; j_call: TRBJ2-2; clone_size: .; d_call: .; cdr3_aa: CAISDTVDTGELFF; cdr3_nt: TGTGCCATCAGTGACACGGTGGACACCGGGGAGCTGTTTTTT
v_call: TRBV10-3; j_call: TRBJ1-1; clone_size: .; d_call: .; cdr3_aa: CAISRGGVNTEAFF; cdr3_nt: TGTGCCATCAGCCGAGGGGGGGTAAACACTGAAGCTTTCTTT
v_call: TRBV6-1; j_call: TRBJ2-3; clone_size: few; d_call: TRBD2; cdr3_aa: CASSEVFLAGPSTDTQYF; cdr3_nt: TGTGCCAGCAGTGAGGTTTTTCTAGCGGGGCCAAGCACAGATACGCAGTATTTT